This T cell receptor beta chain is drawn from a study of shared clonotypes between healthy human individuals. Trimming took 4 bases from V and 5 from J; bases not matched to a gene: 6. CDR1 and CDR2 from the germline V gene are SGHVS and FQNEAQ. This CDR3 has 16 residues. Method: immunoSEQ multiplex PCR; TCRdb's copy keeps in-frame clones and lacks some. The sample records about 680,000 clones, around 72% being singletons. This chain links TRBV7-8 with TRBJ2-1; TRBD2 aligns across 12 bases. The sample consisted of memory CD4+ T cells sorted from blood. Stated subset: CD45RA-negative fraction. This sequence was found in a young woman in good health. CDR3 protein: CASSSQRLAGDNEQFF. For the CDR3, the DNA is TGTGCCAGCAGCTCGCAAAGACTAGCGGGAGACAATGAGCAGTTCTTC.